These 24 T cell receptor beta chains were all obtained from the same sample, sequenced in a study of T cell responses to AZD1222 COVID-19 vaccine. Generated by immunoSEQ multiplex PCR, the TCRdb table keeps only in-frame clones and is missing some. The sample contains around 170,000 clones, approximately 90% of which appear only once. This specimen consisted of peripheral blood, obtained on day 0 of AZD1222 vaccination. The origin of the receptors is an adult in good health.

The V call is TRBV3-1 (or the pseudogene TRBV3-2), the J call TRBJ2-1, with D tentatively TRBD2 (5 bases). Trimming pared 1 base from V and 9 bases from J, leaving 13 bases between. The CDR3 sequence is 14 residues long. Germline-derived CDR1 and CDR2 are LGHDT and YNNKEL (reference sequence). The CDR3 sequence is CASSQVSNGGEQFF. DNA for the CDR3: TGTGCCAGCAGCCAAGTCTCCAACGGAGGTGAGCAGTTCTTC.

This chain uses TRBV10-3 with TRBJ1-6; TRBD1 is a possible D gene (5 bases). The germline V gene encodes CDR1 ENHRY and CDR2 SYGVKD. This CDR3 is built from 18 residues. The V end was cut by 4 bases, the J end by 0 bases, with 16 bases between. Written as DNA, the CDR3 is TGTGCCATCAGTGCACAGGCTGCCACCAGCTCCTATAATTCACCCCTCCACTTT. Residues: CAISAQAATSSYNSPLHF.

The chain recombines TRBV6-2 or TRBV6-3 with TRBJ2-3, with 10 bases lining up with TRBD2. Germline-derived CDR1 and CDR2 are MNHEY and SVGEGT. J gave up 4 bases and V 5 bases, and 6 bases lay outside the gene matches. CDR3 length equals 15 residues. The CDR3 nucleotides are TGTGCCAGCAGTCCAGCGGGAGGGCCAGCAGATACGCAGTATTTT. Translated: CASSPAGGPADTQYF.

The rearrangement links TRBV10-3 to TRBJ2-7; D uncertain. This CDR3 has 15 amino acids. Trimming stripped 0 bases from V and 5 bases from J, with 14 bases between. CDR1 and CDR2 from the germline V gene are ENHRY and SYGVKD. The CDR3 here is CAISESRPRSHEQYF. In DNA, the CDR3 is TGTGCCATCAGTGAGTCGAGGCCCCGATCCCACGAGCAGTACTTC.

This rearrangement joins TRBV6-5 to TRBJ1-4; perhaps TRBD1 as D (5 bases). CDR1 is MNHEY and CDR2 is SVGAGI in the germline V gene. This CDR3 is built from 12 residues. Trimming removed 6 bases at V and 13 bases at J, with 15 bases between. The CDR3 sequence: CASSGGPGGLFF. CDR3 coding DNA: TGTGCCAGCAGCGGTGGTCCCGGGGGACTGTTTTTT.

This clone was picked up one time. The V call is TRBV21-1, the J call TRBJ1-2. TRBV21-1 is a pseudogene locus. The CDR3 is made up of 13 amino acids. CDR3 nucleotides: TGTGCCAGCAGCAAGGGGTTAGGGTATGGCTACACCTTC. It is translated as CASSKGLGYGYTF.

This clone was seen more than once but under ten times. The chain links TRBV2 to TRBJ1-1, with D maybe TRBD1 (6 bases). The germline V and J ends were trimmed by 6 bases and 0 bases, with 14 bases remaining between them. The CDR3 runs to 15 residues. Germline V gene sequence: CDR1 SNHLY, CDR2 FYNNEI. The CDR3 loop reads CASRLGGGMNTEAFF. CDR3 DNA: TGTGCCAGCAGGCTGGGGGGCGGAATGAACACTGAAGCTTTCTTT.

V and J are TRBV7-2 and TRBJ2-1; the match to TRBD2 covers 15 bases. Trimming cost V 6 bases and J 9 bases; bases outside gene matches: 9. CDR1 is SGHTA, CDR2 FQGNSA, per germline. The CDR3 runs to 16 residues. CDR3 loop: CASSLGLAGGHGEQFF. The CDR3 nucleotides are TGTGCCAGCAGTCTCGGACTAGCGGGGGGGCATGGTGAGCAGTTCTTC.

The genes are TRBV7-9 and TRBJ1-6; D gene ambiguous. Germline V lookup: CDR1 SEHNR, CDR2 FQNEAQ (reference sequence). Trimming removed 2 bases at V and 9 bases at J, with 5 bases between. This CDR3 region has 12 residues. The chain's CDR3 is CASSLQTSPLHF. In DNA form, the CDR3 reads TGTGCCAGCAGCTTACAGACTTCACCCCTCCACTTT.

The J gene is TRBJ2-2, the V gene TRBV27; D is unclear. This CDR3 contains 14 residues. V lost 7 bases, J lost 2 bases, and 11 bases lay in between. Germline CDR1 reads MNHEY; CDR2 reads SMNVEV (reference sequence). In DNA, the CDR3 is TGTGCCAGCACCCGACACCTAAACACCGGGGAGCTGTTTTTT. This encodes CASTRHLNTGELFF.

The chain uses TRBV6-4 and TRBJ1-5; 8 bases match TRBD1. With 2 bases clipped from V and 2 bases from J, the junction kept 11 bases outside the gene matches. Per the germline V gene, CDR1 is MRHNA and CDR2 is SNTAGT. This CDR3 is built from 18 residues. CDR3 DNA: TGTGCCAGCAGTGACCTTAAGAATACGACAGGGGGCAATCAGCCCCAGCATTTT. Amino acid sequence: CASSDLKNTTGGNQPQHF.

This chain links TRBV7-9 with TRBJ2-7; possible D gene TRBD1, 5 bases. Trimming left V 6 bases short and J 0 bases short, with 15 bases between. The germline V gene encodes CDR1 SEHNR and CDR2 FQNEAQ (reference sequence). The CDR3 is made up of 15 amino acids. CDR3 region: CASSPTVQTSYEQYF. The CDR3 bases are TGTGCCAGCAGTCCGACAGTACAGACCTCCTACGAGCAGTACTTC.

The chain employs TRBV9 and TRBJ1-6, with a tentative D call TRBD1 (6 bases). With 3 bases removed from V and 6 bases from J, the gap between germline ends came to 19 bases. CDR3 length: 17 amino acids. Looked up from germline, CDR1 is SGDLS and CDR2 is YYNGEE. CDR3 region: CASSDATGIGGNSPLHF. DNA of the CDR3: TGTGCCAGCAGCGACGCGACAGGTATCGGAGGTAATTCACCCCTCCACTTT.

The chain combines TRBV7-6 with TRBJ2-7; 11 nucleotides agree with TRBD1. V gave up 5 bases and J gave up 2 bases; unmatched junction bases: 8. Germline assignment: CDR1 SGHVS and CDR2 FNYEAQ. The CDR3 is 16 residues long. The CDR3: CASSAGTGGRAYEQYF. The CDR3 coding sequence is TGTGCCAGCAGCGCCGGGACAGGGGGTCGGGCCTACGAGCAGTACTTC.

On this clone itself: This specimen includes other DNA sequences encoding the same CDR3. The chain carries TRBV28 and TRBJ1-5, with no clear D. This CDR3 has 15 residues. Germline CDR1 and CDR2: MDHEN and SYDVKM. Deletions cut 3 bases from V and 0 bases from J, with 9 bases between. CDR3 coding DNA: TGTGCCAGCAGTTTTCTACTTAATAGCAATCAGCCCCAGCATTTT. Its translation: CASSFLLNSNQPQHF.

The chain couples TRBV28 to TRBJ1-5; 7 positions match TRBD1. V lost 5 bases to trimming and J lost 7 bases; unmatched junction nucleotides: 11. Germline assignment: CDR1 MDHEN and CDR2 SYDVKM. CDR3 length equals 15 residues. In DNA, the CDR3 is TGTGCCAGCAGTACTCTCGACAGGGTGGGACAGCCCCAGCATTTT. Translation gives CASSTLDRVGQPQHF. The variable domain in full, with the rest retrieved from reference TRBV28 and TRBJ1-5, is DVKVTQSSRYLVKRTGEKVFLECVQDMDHENMFWYRQDPGLGLRLIYFSYDVKMKEKGDIPEGYSVSREKKERFSLILESASTNQTSMYLCASSTLDRVGQPQHFGDGTRLSIL.

The chain is built from TRBV3-1 (or the pseudogene TRBV3-2) and TRBJ2-3, with 9 nucleotides matching TRBD2. From germline, CDR1 is LGHDT and CDR2 YNNKEL (reference sequence). V shed 4 bases and J 7 bases; nucleotides not matched to a gene: 6. This CDR3 region has 14 residues. The CDR3: CASSPRGGGNTQYF. CDR3 nucleotide sequence: TGTGCCAGCAGCCCGCGGGGGGGAGGTAATACGCAGTATTTT.

The chain is built from TRBV10-3 and TRBJ2-3, with 12 bases that match TRBD2. CDR1 is ENHRY, CDR2 SYGVKD, per germline. This CDR3 has 16 residues. The V segment lost 4 bases and the J segment 5 bases; nucleotides outside the gene matches: 7. In DNA form, the CDR3 reads TGTGCCATCAGTGGAGGACTAGCGGGGCGGTTAGATACGCAGTATTTT. It yields the protein CAISGGLAGRLDTQYF.

The chain joins TRBV19 to TRBJ2-7, with a weak D call TRBD1 (7 bases). Trimming pared 4 bases from V and 3 bases from J, leaving 19 bases between. Looked up from germline, CDR1 is LNHDA and CDR2 is SQIVND (reference sequence). The CDR3 runs to 16 residues. CDR3 coding DNA: TGTGCCAGTAGTACAGGGGGGACGACAGGGTACTACGAGCAGTACTTC. Its translation is CASSTGGTTGYYEQYF.

This clone was detected only a few times. The J gene is TRBJ1-2, the V gene TRBV6-1, with TRBD1 as a possible D gene (5 bases). The CDR3 length is 16 residues. Germline loops: CDR1 MNHNS, CDR2 SASEGT. Trimming took 3 bases from V and 3 from J, leaving 17 bases between them. The CDR3 loop reads CASSESPTTGHYGYTF. The CDR3 DNA reads TGTGCCAGCAGTGAGAGCCCGACAACAGGACACTATGGCTACACCTTC.

This chain connects TRBV13 to TRBJ1-1, with D tentatively TRBD1 (6 bases). Trimming left V 3 bases short and J 4 bases short, with 12 bases between. CDR1 is PRHDT, CDR2 FYEKMQ, per germline (reference sequence). The CDR3 is 14 amino acids. The chain's CDR3 is CASSFRGGGTEAFF. The CDR3 DNA is TGTGCCAGCAGCTTCAGGGGCGGGGGCACTGAAGCTTTCTTT.

The V and J genes are TRBV3-1 (or the pseudogene TRBV3-2) and TRBJ1-1; D is unresolved. The germline CDR1 and CDR2 sequences are LGHDT and YNNKEL (reference sequence). CDR3 length: 12 amino acids. V shed 3 bases and J shed 8 bases, with 10 bases lying between them. This CDR3 reads CASSHPDGEAFF. CDR3 DNA sequence: TGTGCCAGCAGCCACCCGGACGGAGAAGCTTTCTTT.

V and J are TRBV6-2 or TRBV6-3 and TRBJ2-1; D is undetermined. The CDR3 contains 15 residues. Per germline, CDR1 MNHEY and CDR2 SVGEGT. Between the trimmed V and J ends, which lost 5 bases and 4 bases, there was a span of 15 bases. CDR3 in DNA: TGTGCCAGCAGTACCACTCCGACCCATTACAATGAGCAGTTCTTC. Protein sequence: CASSTTPTHYNEQFF.

This chain joins TRBV27 and TRBJ1-6, with TRBD1 identical over 7 bases. J was trimmed by 6 bases and V by 6 bases; bases with no gene match: 2. The germline V gene encodes CDR1 MNHEY and CDR2 SMNVEV (reference sequence). This CDR3 is 13 amino acids long. CDR3: CASRRDSNSPLHF. DNA for the CDR3: TGTGCCAGCAGGAGGGACAGTAATTCACCCCTCCACTTT.